Shown below are 13 T cell receptor beta chains from a single sample sequenced in a study of blood T cells in healthy people across ages. Alongside a J-beta primer mix, a sample-barcoded 5' primer served in a second PCR lasting 7 to 11 cycles. TCRdb ran MiXCR on the 5' RACE reads and lists one entry per CDR3 protein. The sample holds 1.5 million to 2 million distinct CDR3 sequences, around half seen once. The sample consisted of blood. Every receptor here comes from a woman in her forties in good health.

The chain recombines TRBV20-1 with TRBJ2-3; 7 positions match TRBD2. Looked up from germline, CDR1 is DFQATT and CDR2 is SNEGSKA (reference sequence). The junction had 11 bases not matched to a gene; V was cut back by 6 bases and J by 2 bases. The CDR3 has 15 residues. The CDR3: CSAHPGGSYTDTQYF. CDR3 nucleotide sequence: TGCAGTGCCCACCCGGGCGGGAGCTACACAGATACGCAGTATTTT.

V and J are TRBV4-3 and TRBJ2-3; D unclear. This CDR3 has 14 amino acids. CDR1 LGHNA and CDR2 YSLEER come from the germline V gene. Trimming cost V 0 bases and J 5 bases, with 9 bases left between them. The CDR3 loop is CASSQENSGDTQYF. As DNA, the CDR3 is TGCGCCAGCAGCCAAGAAAACTCCGGAGATACGCAGTATTTT.

The chain has TRBV28 and TRBJ1-2, with D possibly matching TRBD1 (5 bases). The CDR3 is made up of 13 amino acids. From germline, CDR1 is MDHEN and CDR2 SYDVKM. V gave up 4 bases and J gave up 8 bases, with 14 bases separating them. As DNA, the CDR3 is TGTGCCAGCAGTTCGAGGGGCTATATGGGCTACACCTTC. It yields the protein CASSSRGYMGYTF.

J is TRBJ1-4 and V is TRBV7-8; D may be TRBD1 (6 bases). The CDR3 is 18 amino acids. Trimming removed 0 bases from V and 0 bases from J, with 14 bases in between. Germline V gene sequence: CDR1 SGHVS, CDR2 FQNEAQ. CDR3 bases: TGTGCCAGCAGCTTAGCCCTGGACAGTAAACCAACTAATGAAAAACTGTTTTTT. This translates into CASSLALDSKPTNEKLFF.

V gene TRBV4-1 combines with J gene TRBJ1-2; D is unresolved. Germline loops: CDR1 MGHRA, CDR2 YSYEKL. The CDR3 has 16 amino acids. The ends were cut back, 1 base at V and 4 bases at J, with 16 bases in the middle. This chain's CDR3 is CASSQGATLEGYGYTF. CDR3 sequence (DNA): TGCGCCAGCAGCCAAGGGGCCACCCTGGAGGGCTATGGCTACACCTTC.

This clonotype has just a few counts. The chain employs TRBV2 and TRBJ2-5; D gene unclear. Trimming pared 6 bases from V and 2 bases from J, leaving 13 bases between. Germline CDR1 reads SNHLY; CDR2 reads FYNNEI. The CDR3 consists of 14 residues. The CDR3 bases are TGTGCCAGCAGCGGTGACGGTGCTCAAGAGACCCAGTACTTC. This sequence encodes CASSGDGAQETQYF. Using reference TRBV2 and TRBJ2-5 for the parts outside the CDR3, the full variable domain is EPEVTQTPSHQVTQMGQEVILRCVPISNHLYFYWYRQILGQKVEFLVSFYNNEISEKSEIFDDQFSVERPDGSNFTLKIRSTKLEDSAMYFCASSGDGAQETQYFGPGTRLLVL.

The chain combines TRBV18 with TRBJ2-7; D is ambiguous. This CDR3 contains 14 residues. V lost 2 bases and J lost 4, with 12 bases in between. CDR1 and CDR2 (germline): KGHSH, LQKENI. The CDR3 here is CASSPGDTAYEQYF. In nucleotides, the CDR3 is TGTGCCAGCTCACCAGGGGATACCGCGTACGAGCAGTACTTC.

This clonotype was counted only a few times. The chain joins TRBV19 to TRBJ2-3; 13 bases map to TRBD2. Germline trimming cut 6 bases from V and 3 bases from J; bases unmatched to any gene: 6. CDR3 length: 16 residues. Germline CDR1 LNHDA, CDR2 SQIVND (reference sequence). The CDR3 DNA follows: TGTGCCAGTAGACTAGCGGGGGGGCTAAGTACAGATACGCAGTATTTT. Its protein is CASRLAGGLSTDTQYF.

CDR3 protein: CARMTPDGYTF. For the CDR3, the DNA is TGTGCCAGGATGACCCCTGATGGCTACACCTTC. V usage is TRBV13 and J usage is TRBJ1-2; D is unclear. Germline values: CDR1 PRHDT, CDR2 FYEKMQ (reference sequence). The V end was cut by 9 bases, the J end by 6 bases, with 11 bases between. CDR3 length: 11 amino acids.

This chain connects TRBV14 to TRBJ2-1; either TRBD1 or TRBD2 may fit D (6 bases each). CDR3 length equals 16 residues. CDR1 is SGHDN and CDR2 is FVKESK in the germline V gene. The V gene lost 3 bases and the J gene lost 2 bases, with 14 bases spanning the gap. CDR3 protein: CASSQGRGVPYNEQFF. CDR3 nucleotide sequence: TGTGCCAGCAGCCAGGGTAGGGGGGTTCCCTACAATGAGCAGTTCTTC.

V usage is TRBV11-2 and J usage is TRBJ2-7; the match to TRBD1 covers 10 bases. The CDR3 sequence is 16 residues long. Trimming removed 0 bases from V and 0 bases from J; junction bases left unmatched: 2. The germline gives CDR1 SGHAT, CDR2 FQNNGV. CDR3 nucleotides: TGTGCCAGCAGCTTAGAGAGGACAGGGGGCTCCTACGAGCAGTACTTC. Translating gives CASSLERTGGSYEQYF.

As DNA, the CDR3 is TGTGCCAGCAGTTTTGTCAGGGCCCCCTACGAGCAGTACTTC. It specifies CASSFVRAPYEQYF. The chain carries TRBV28 and TRBJ2-7, with D perhaps TRBD1 (5 bases). The CDR3 consists of 14 residues. CDR1 and CDR2 (germline): MDHEN, SYDVKM. The V gene lost 3 bases and the J gene lost 2 bases, with 11 bases spanning the gap.

This clonotype appeared once. The chain employs TRBV28 and TRBJ1-1; the match to TRBD1 covers 7 bases. This CDR3 region has 15 residues. Trimming at V came to 4 bases and at J to 5 bases, leaving 10 bases not matched to a gene. Germline V gives CDR1 MDHEN, CDR2 SYDVKM. Here the CDR3 DNA reads TGTGCCAGCAGTTCACCGGGACAGATAGGGACTGAAGCTTTCTTT. This sequence encodes CASSSPGQIGTEAFF.